This T cell receptor beta chain comes out of a study of T cells expressing NK-cell markers. General study points: Whether expanded NKG2C+ T cell clones recognized HCMV stayed uncertain.

Remarks on this clonotype: Its matching antigen is unknown.

The TCR beta cDNA came from 5'RACE template switching with UMIs. One entry per CDR3 protein, without DNA, is what TCRdb gives after re-calling the 5' RACE reads. This listing includes around 280,000 distinct CDR3 sequences. Per germline, CDR1 SEHNR and CDR2 FQNEAQ (reference sequence). The CDR3 is 15 residues long. Sequencing input: blood T cells: a sorted CD56 or NKG2C T cell subset, CD4+ or CD8+ T cells, or bulk PBMC T cells (not recorded which). The TCR sequence derives from a young man in good health. The chain employs TRBV7-9 and TRBJ2-3; the D call of TRBD1 rests on TCRdb alone, since no DNA is present to check it. The CDR3 sequence is CASSLAAGLADTQYF.